The 15 T cell receptor beta chains below were found in one sample sequenced in a study of shared clonotypes between healthy human individuals (dated by TCRdb to 2018 to 2021). The library came from the immunoSEQ multiplex PCR assay. TCRdb took over this immuneACCESS table, retaining in-frame rearrangements with V and J assigned. Such tables are incomplete; in checked studies, under half of the missing clones stem from an unresolved V gene, and the remainder is unexplained. The table for this sample lists 1,500,000 or so clones; around 98.5% of them were counted only once. 0.36% of the sample is held by the ten biggest clonotypes. Material for sequencing was naive CD4+ T cells sorted from blood. Reading the label with the study, this specimen's cell subset or site is: CD45RA+ positively selected. The receptors stem from a young man in good health.

This chain joins TRBV5-1 and TRBJ2-7; tentatively, D is TRBD2 (5 bases). Deletions cut 0 bases from V and 1 base from J, with 14 bases between. Germline V CDR1 and CDR2: SGHRS, YFSETQ. This CDR3 is 16 amino acids long. CDR3 in amino acids: CASSLGGSTRSYEQYF. The CDR3 bases are TGCGCCAGCAGCTTGGGTGGTAGCACTAGATCCTACGAGCAGTACTTC.

The chain joins TRBV11-2 to TRBJ2-5; D may be TRBD2 (5 bases). Trimming pared 5 bases from V and 2 bases from J, leaving 12 bases between. The CDR3 length is 14 residues. Germline V lookup: CDR1 SGHAT, CDR2 FQNNGV. For the CDR3, the DNA is TGTGCCAGCAGCCCTGTGACGGGGCAAGAGACCCAGTACTTC. The encoded protein is CASSPVTGQETQYF.

A single count supports this clone. This rearrangement joins TRBV7-2 to TRBJ2-3, with 11 bases that match TRBD2. Germline V gene data show CDR1 as SGHTA and CDR2 as FQGNSA. V gave up 3 bases and J gave up 0 bases; unmatched junction bases: 5. The CDR3 spans 17 residues. The CDR3 protein is CASSFPTSGRSTDTQYF. The CDR3 DNA is TGTGCCAGCAGCTTCCCAACTAGCGGGAGAAGCACAGATACGCAGTATTTT. The variable domain in full, with the rest retrieved from reference TRBV7-2 and TRBJ2-3, is GAGVSQSPSNKVTEKGKDVELRCDPISGHTALYWYRQSLGQGLEFLIYFQGNSAPDKSGLPSDRFSAERTGGSVSTLTIQRTQQEDSAVYLCASSFPTSGRSTDTQYFGPGTRLTVL.

The chain is built from TRBV9 and TRBJ2-3; 7 bases align to TRBD2. CDR1 is SGDLS and CDR2 is YYNGEE in the germline V gene. The CDR3 covers 18 residues. Trimming cost V 0 bases and J 4 bases; bases outside gene matches: 14. The chain's CDR3 is CASSVAKDWRECSDTQYF. Here the CDR3 DNA reads TGTGCCAGCAGCGTAGCTAAGGACTGGCGGGAGTGCTCAGATACGCAGTATTTT.

The chain uses TRBV15 and TRBJ2-1, with TRBD2 matching 8 bases. Trimming removed 4 bases from V and 0 bases from J; junction bases left unmatched: 5. The germline V gene encodes CDR1 LNHNV and CDR2 YYDKDF (reference sequence). This CDR3 is 16 amino acids long. The CDR3: CATSIESGSSYNEQFF. CDR3 DNA sequence: TGTGCCACCAGCATAGAAAGCGGGAGCTCCTACAATGAGCAGTTCTTC. Drawing the rest from reference TRBV15 and TRBJ2-1, the complete variable domain is DAMVIQNPRYQVTQFGKPVTLSCSQTLNHNVMYWYQQKSSQAPKLLFHYYDKDFNNEADTPDNFQSRRPNTSFCFLDIRSPGLGDTAMYLCATSIESGSSYNEQFFGPGTRLTVL.

The chain joins TRBV18 to TRBJ1-1; 9 bases are shared with TRBD1. Trimming took 2 bases from V and 11 from J; bases not matched to a gene: 9. Germline CDR1 is KGHSH and CDR2 is LQKENI. This CDR3 is 14 amino acids long. Written as DNA, the CDR3 is TGTGCCAGCTCACCAGACAGGGGGATCAGTTTGGCTTTCTTT. This encodes CASSPDRGISLAFF.

This rearrangement joins TRBV7-2 to TRBJ1-2, with D unresolved. The germline V gene has CDR1 SGHTA and CDR2 FQGNSA. V shed 1 base and J shed 2 bases, with 17 bases lying between them. CDR3 size: 17 residues. As DNA, the CDR3 is TGTGCCAGCAGCTTAGATATTTATGGCAGCCGAAACTATGGCTACACCTTC. As protein: CASSLDIYGSRNYGYTF. Looking up the rest from reference TRBV7-2 and TRBJ1-2 gives the full variable domain: GAGVSQSPSNKVTEKGKDVELRCDPISGHTALYWYRQSLGQGLEFLIYFQGNSAPDKSGLPSDRFSAERTGGSVSTLTIQRTQQEDSAVYLCASSLDIYGSRNYGYTFGSGTRLTVV.

The chain employs TRBV2 and TRBJ2-3; D is ambiguous. The CDR3 contains 14 residues. Trimming cost V 7 bases and J 5 bases, with 16 bases left between them. The germline CDR1 and CDR2 sequences are SNHLY and FYNNEI. The CDR3 loop is CASNPQISKDTQYF. The DNA of the CDR3 is TGTGCCAGCAACCCTCAGATTTCGAAAGATACGCAGTATTTT.

This clone was seen a single time. The rearrangement joins TRBV11-3 to TRBJ2-7, with 9 bases identical to TRBD1. V shed 5 bases, J shed 6 bases, and the junction held 5 bases outside the gene matches. CDR1 SGHNT and CDR2 YENEEA come from the germline V gene. The CDR3 has 13 residues. CDR3 region: CASSTRQGGEQYF. The CDR3, as DNA: TGTGCCAGCAGCACCCGACAGGGGGGCGAGCAGTACTTC.

The chain joins TRBV5-1 to TRBJ2-7; 8 bases map to TRBD1. There are 13 residues in the CDR3. Germline trimming cut 5 bases from V and 3 bases from J; bases unmatched to any gene: 4. The germline V gene encodes CDR1 SGHRS and CDR2 YFSETQ. As DNA, the CDR3 is TGCGCCAGCAGACTAGACAGGGGCTACGAGCAGTACTTC. Translating it yields CASRLDRGYEQYF.

The V and J genes are TRBV2 and TRBJ1-2; 8 bases line up with TRBD1. Trimming cost V 6 bases and J 0 bases; bases outside gene matches: 9. Per the germline V gene, CDR1 is SNHLY and CDR2 is FYNNEI. The CDR3 is made up of 16 amino acids. The CDR3 region has the DNA TGTGCCAGCAGGGCAACAGGGGGGGATTCTAACTATGGCTACACCTTC. This gives the protein CASRATGGDSNYGYTF.

This rearrangement joins TRBV5-1 to TRBJ2-5; 8 bases map to TRBD2. The germline V gene encodes CDR1 SGHRS and CDR2 YFSETQ. J was trimmed by 5 bases and V by 3 bases; bases with no gene match: 9. The CDR3 is 15 amino acids. CDR3 amino acids: CASSSPGLVGETQYF. CDR3 in DNA: TGCGCCAGCAGCTCTCCGGGACTAGTGGGGGAGACCCAGTACTTC.

The rearrangement uses TRBV25-1 and TRBJ1-5; D remains unclear. Germline V lookup: CDR1 MGHDK, CDR2 SYGVNS. The CDR3 is 15 residues long. V lost 4 bases, J lost 4 bases, and 14 bases lay in between. In DNA, the CDR3 is TGTGCCAGCAGTGCGGGTCAGACAAGGAATCAGCCCCAGCATTTT. Its translation is CASSAGQTRNQPQHF.

This sequence joins TRBV18 and TRBJ1-5; the D gene is possibly TRBD1 (5 bases). CDR3 size: 14 residues. The V and J ends lost 3 bases and 6 bases respectively, with 12 bases between them. Germline-derived CDR1 and CDR2 are KGHSH and LQKENI. The chain's CDR3 is CASSPKGRGQPQHF. CDR3 in DNA: TGTGCCAGCTCACCTAAGGGACGAGGTCAGCCCCAGCATTTT.

The J gene is TRBJ2-7, the V gene TRBV28; D is possibly TRBD2 (6 bases). The CDR3 is 15 amino acids. With 3 bases removed from V and 0 bases from J, the gap between germline ends came to 12 bases. Germline V gene sequence: CDR1 MDHEN, CDR2 SYDVKM. The CDR3 here is CASSFRRGLSYEQYF. In nucleotides, the CDR3 is TGTGCCAGCAGTTTCCGGAGGGGCCTCTCCTACGAGCAGTACTTC.